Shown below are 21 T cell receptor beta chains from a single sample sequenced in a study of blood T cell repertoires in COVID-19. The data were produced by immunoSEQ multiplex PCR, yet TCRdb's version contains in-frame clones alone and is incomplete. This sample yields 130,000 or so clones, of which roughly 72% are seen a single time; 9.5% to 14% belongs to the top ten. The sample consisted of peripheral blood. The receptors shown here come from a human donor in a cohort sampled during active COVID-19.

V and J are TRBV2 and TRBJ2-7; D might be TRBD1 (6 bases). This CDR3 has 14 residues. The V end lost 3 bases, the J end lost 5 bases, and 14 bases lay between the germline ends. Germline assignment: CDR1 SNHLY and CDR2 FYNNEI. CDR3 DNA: TGTGCCAGCAGTGAGCCCCAGGGGACCCACGAGCAGTACTTC. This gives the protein CASSEPQGTHEQYF.

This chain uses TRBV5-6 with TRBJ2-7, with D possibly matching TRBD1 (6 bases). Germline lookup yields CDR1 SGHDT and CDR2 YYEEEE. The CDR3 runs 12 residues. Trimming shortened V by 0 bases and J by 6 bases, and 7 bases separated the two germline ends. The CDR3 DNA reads TGTGCCAGCAGCTTGGAAGGGGGCGAGCAGTACTTC. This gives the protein CASSLEGGEQYF.

The CDR3 bases are TGTGCCAGCAGGAACCGGGACAGGGGGGACTATGGCTACACCTTC. Its protein is CASRNRDRGDYGYTF. V gene TRBV6-5 combines with J gene TRBJ1-2; TRBD1 agrees at 11 bases. CDR3 length equals 15 residues. In germline, CDR1 is MNHEY, CDR2 SVGAGI. Trimming at V came to 6 bases and at J to 3 bases, leaving 6 bases not matched to a gene.

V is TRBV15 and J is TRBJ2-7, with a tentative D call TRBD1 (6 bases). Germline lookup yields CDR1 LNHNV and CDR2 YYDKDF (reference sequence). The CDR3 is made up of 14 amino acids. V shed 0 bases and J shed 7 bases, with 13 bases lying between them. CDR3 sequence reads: CATSRDWGTREQYF. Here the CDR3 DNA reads TGTGCCACCAGCAGAGATTGGGGGACACGGGAGCAGTACTTC.

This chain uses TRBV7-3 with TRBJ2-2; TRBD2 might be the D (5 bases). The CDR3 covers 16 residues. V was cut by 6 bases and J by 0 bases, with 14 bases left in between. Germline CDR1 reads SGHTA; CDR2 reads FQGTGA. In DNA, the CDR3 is TGTGCCAGCAGGGACTCACGGCAGGCGAACACCGGGGAGCTGTTTTTT. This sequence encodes CASRDSRQANTGELFF.

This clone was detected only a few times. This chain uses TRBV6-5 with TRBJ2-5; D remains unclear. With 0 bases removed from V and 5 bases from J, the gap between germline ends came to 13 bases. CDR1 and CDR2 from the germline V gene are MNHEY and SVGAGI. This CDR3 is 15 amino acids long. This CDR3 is CASSYSAGSWETQYF. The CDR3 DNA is TGTGCCAGCAGTTACTCTGCAGGTTCTTGGGAGACCCAGTACTTC.

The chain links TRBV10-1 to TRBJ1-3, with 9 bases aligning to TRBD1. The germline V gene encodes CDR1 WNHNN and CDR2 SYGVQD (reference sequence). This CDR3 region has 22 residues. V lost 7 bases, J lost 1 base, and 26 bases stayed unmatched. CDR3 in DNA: TGCGCCAGCAAGCAAACGGCCCCGGGACAGGGTTTCCCGGCGCCGTCTGGAAACACCATATATTTT. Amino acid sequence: CASKQTAPGQGFPAPSGNTIYF.

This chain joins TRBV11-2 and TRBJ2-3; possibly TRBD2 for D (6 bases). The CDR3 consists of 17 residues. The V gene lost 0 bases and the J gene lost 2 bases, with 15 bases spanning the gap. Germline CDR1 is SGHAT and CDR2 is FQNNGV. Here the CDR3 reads CASSLESRGSFTDTQYF. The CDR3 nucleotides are TGTGCCAGCAGCTTAGAATCTCGGGGGTCTTTCACAGATACGCAGTATTTT.

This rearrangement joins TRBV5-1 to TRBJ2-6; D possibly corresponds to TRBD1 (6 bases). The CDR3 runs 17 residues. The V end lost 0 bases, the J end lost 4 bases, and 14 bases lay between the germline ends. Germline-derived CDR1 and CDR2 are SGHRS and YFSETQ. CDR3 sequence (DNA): TGCGCCAGCAGCTTGGTCGGTACAGGGTCCGGGGCCAACGTCCTGACTTTC. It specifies CASSLVGTGSGANVLTF.

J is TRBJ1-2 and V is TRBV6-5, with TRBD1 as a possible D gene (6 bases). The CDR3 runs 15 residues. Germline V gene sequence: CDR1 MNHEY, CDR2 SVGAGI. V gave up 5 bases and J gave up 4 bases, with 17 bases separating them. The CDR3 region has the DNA TGTGCCAGCAGTCAATACAGGGAGATTGGCTATGGCTACACCTTC. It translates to CASSQYREIGYGYTF.

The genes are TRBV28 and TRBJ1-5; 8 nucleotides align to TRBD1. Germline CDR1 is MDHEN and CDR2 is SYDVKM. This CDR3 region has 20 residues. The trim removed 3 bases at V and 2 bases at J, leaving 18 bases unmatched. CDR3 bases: TGTGCCAGCAGTTTCCGAGATATTACAGGGGGGGCACGGGGCAATCAGCCCCAGCATTTT. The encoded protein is CASSFRDITGGARGNQPQHF.

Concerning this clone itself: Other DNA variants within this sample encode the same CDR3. DNA for the CDR3: TGCGCCAGCAGCTTGACAGGAACCCAAGAGACCCAGTACTTC. It specifies CASSLTGTQETQYF. The chain combines TRBV5-1 with TRBJ2-5; D may be TRBD1 (5 bases). The V end was cut by 1 base, the J end by 1 base, with 8 bases between. The CDR3 sequence is 14 residues long. Germline CDR1 SGHRS, CDR2 YFSETQ.

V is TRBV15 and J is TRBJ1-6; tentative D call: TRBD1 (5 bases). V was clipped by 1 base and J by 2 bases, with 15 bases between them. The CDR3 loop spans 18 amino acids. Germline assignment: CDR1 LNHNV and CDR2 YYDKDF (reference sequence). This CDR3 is CATSRVESGPTYNSPLHF. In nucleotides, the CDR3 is TGTGCCACCAGCAGAGTAGAGTCAGGGCCCACCTATAATTCACCCCTCCACTTT. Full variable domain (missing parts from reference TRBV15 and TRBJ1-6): DAMVIQNPRYQVTQFGKPVTLSCSQTLNHNVMYWYQQKSSQAPKLLFHYYDKDFNNEADTPDNFQSRRPNTSFCFLDIRSPGLGDTAMYLCATSRVESGPTYNSPLHFGNGTRLTVT.

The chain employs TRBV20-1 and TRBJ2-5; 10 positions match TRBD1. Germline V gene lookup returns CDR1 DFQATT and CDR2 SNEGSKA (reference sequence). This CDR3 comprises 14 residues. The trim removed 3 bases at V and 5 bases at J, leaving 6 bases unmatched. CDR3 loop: CSASWDRGAETQYF. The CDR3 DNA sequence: TGCAGTGCTAGTTGGGACAGGGGAGCGGAGACCCAGTACTTC.

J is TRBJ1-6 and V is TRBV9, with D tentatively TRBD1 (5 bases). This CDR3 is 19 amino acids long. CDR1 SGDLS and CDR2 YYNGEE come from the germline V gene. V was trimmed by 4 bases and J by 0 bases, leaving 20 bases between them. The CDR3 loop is CASSRGWAARSSYNSPLHF. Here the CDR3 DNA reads TGTGCCAGCAGCCGGGGGTGGGCAGCCCGGAGCTCCTATAATTCACCCCTCCACTTT. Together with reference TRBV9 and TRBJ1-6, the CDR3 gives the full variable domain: DSGVTQTPKHLITATGQRVTLRCSPRSGDLSVYWYQQSLDQGLQFLIQYYNGEERAKGNILERFSAQQFPDLHSELNLSSLELGDSALYFCASSRGWAARSSYNSPLHFGNGTRLTVT.

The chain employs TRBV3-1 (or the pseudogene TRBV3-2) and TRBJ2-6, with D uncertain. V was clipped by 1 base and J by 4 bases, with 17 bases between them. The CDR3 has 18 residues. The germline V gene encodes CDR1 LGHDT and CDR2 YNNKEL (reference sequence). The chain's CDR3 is CASSQGSTVGFGANVLTF. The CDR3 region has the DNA TGTGCCAGCAGCCAAGGTTCCACCGTGGGCTTCGGGGCCAACGTCCTGACTTTC.

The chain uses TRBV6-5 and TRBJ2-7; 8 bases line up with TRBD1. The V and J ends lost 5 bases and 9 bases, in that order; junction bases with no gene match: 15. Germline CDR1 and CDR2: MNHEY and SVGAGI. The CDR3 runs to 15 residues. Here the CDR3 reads CASSPGGQAVLGQYF. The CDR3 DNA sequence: TGTGCCAGCAGTCCCGGGGGACAGGCGGTCTTAGGGCAGTACTTC.

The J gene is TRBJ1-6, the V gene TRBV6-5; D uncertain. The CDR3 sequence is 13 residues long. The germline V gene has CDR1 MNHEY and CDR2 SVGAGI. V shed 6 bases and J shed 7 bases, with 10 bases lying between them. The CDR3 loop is CASSDSFNSPLHF. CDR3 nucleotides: TGTGCCAGCAGCGACTCCTTCAATTCACCCCTCCACTTT.

The CDR3 sequence: CASSSGWVANTEAFF. CDR3 coding DNA: TGTGCCAGCAGCTCAGGATGGGTCGCGAACACTGAAGCTTTCTTT. The chain recombines TRBV5-5 with TRBJ1-1; no firm D call. The CDR3 length is 15 residues. Trimming took 3 bases from V and 1 from J, leaving 13 bases between them. CDR1 and CDR2 (germline): SGHKS, YYEKEE (reference sequence).

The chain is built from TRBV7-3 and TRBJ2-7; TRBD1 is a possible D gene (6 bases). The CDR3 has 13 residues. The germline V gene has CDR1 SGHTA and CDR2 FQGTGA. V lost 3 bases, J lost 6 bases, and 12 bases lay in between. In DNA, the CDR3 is TGTGCCAGCAGCTTCACACAGGGCTCCGAGCAGTACTTC. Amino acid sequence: CASSFTQGSEQYF.

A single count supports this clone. The CDR3 is CASSQGRQGDTEAFF. Written as DNA, the CDR3 is TGCGCCAGCAGCCAAGGTCGACAGGGGGACACTGAAGCTTTCTTT. This chain links TRBV4-1 with TRBJ1-1, with 9 bases aligning to TRBD1. The CDR3 length is 15 residues. The germline V gene has CDR1 MGHRA and CDR2 YSYEKL. The junction had 3 bases not matched to a gene; V was cut back by 1 base and J by 3 bases.